Below, 29 T cell receptor beta chains from the same sample are listed, as sequenced in a study of blood T cells in healthy people across ages. Through a sample-barcoded 5' primer and a J-beta primer mix, a second PCR was run for roughly 6 to 12 cycles. TCRdb redid the calling of the 5' RACE reads with MiXCR, one entry per CDR3 protein. The table has around 520,000 distinct CDR3 sequences, about 29% seen once. These data are also associated with another study on T cells of mothers and their children.

The source material was blood. These receptors originate from a boy aged 2 to 10 in good health.

The chain recombines TRBV11-2 with TRBJ2-5, with D maybe TRBD2 (6 bases). This CDR3 comprises 14 residues. V was pared by 4 bases and J by 2 bases, with 11 bases between. Germline values: CDR1 SGHAT, CDR2 FQNNGV. CDR3 residues: CASSSTSLQETQYF. CDR3 sequence (DNA): TGTGCCAGCAGCTCGACTAGTCTTCAAGAGACCCAGTACTTC.

The CDR3 here is CASSPRDRADSYEQYF. The DNA for the CDR3 is TGTGCCAGCTCACCCAGGGACAGAGCGGACTCCTACGAGCAGTACTTC. This chain uses TRBV18 with TRBJ2-7; 7 bases match TRBD1. V shed 3 bases and J 0 bases; nucleotides not matched to a gene: 8. This CDR3 contains 16 residues. Germline CDR1 reads KGHSH; CDR2 reads LQKENI.

The CDR3 DNA reads TGTGCCAGCAGTTTTATAGCGGGGGCTAAAGAGACCCAGTACTTC. This encodes CASSFIAGAKETQYF. The chain links TRBV12-3 or TRBV12-4 to TRBJ2-5; 9 bases are shared with TRBD2. The CDR3 is made up of 15 amino acids. Trimming cost V 3 bases and J 3 bases; bases outside gene matches: 5.

The chain has TRBV20-1 and TRBJ2-1; TRBD2 matches 8 bases. The germline V gene has CDR1 DFQATT and CDR2 SNEGSKA (reference sequence). This CDR3 region has 15 residues. V shed 0 bases and J 6 bases; nucleotides not matched to a gene: 7. CDR3 nucleotide sequence: TGCAGTGCTAGAGATTACGGGGGGGCCCGCAATGAGCAGTTCTTC. Translating gives CSARDYGGARNEQFF.

This clonotype was counted only a few times. The chain recombines TRBV14 with TRBJ2-6; D possibly corresponds to TRBD1 (6 bases). The CDR3 totals 19 residues. Per the germline V gene, CDR1 is SGHDN and CDR2 is FVKESK. V gave up 2 bases and J gave up 0 bases, with 17 bases separating them. The CDR3 DNA is TGTGCCAGCAGCCAAATATCACAGGGTCCTAGCTCTGGGGCCAACGTCCTGACTTTC. Its protein product is CASSQISQGPSSGANVLTF.

This chain connects TRBV3-1 to TRBJ2-5; tentatively, D is TRBD1 (6 bases). Germline V gene data show CDR1 as LGHDT and CDR2 as YNNKEL (reference sequence). Trimming left V 0 bases short and J 3 bases short, with 17 bases between. The CDR3 contains 17 residues. Here the CDR3 reads CASSQDLSQGHKETQYF. For the CDR3, the DNA is TGTGCCAGCAGCCAAGATCTCTCACAGGGTCATAAAGAGACCCAGTACTTC.

This chain uses TRBV11-2 with TRBJ2-7; D gene unclear. The CDR3 contains 15 residues. Per germline, CDR1 SGHAT and CDR2 FQNNGV. Trimming took off 1 base at V and 5 bases at J, with 15 bases between the two ends. This chain's CDR3 is CASSLGVVGSHEQYF. The CDR3 DNA sequence: TGTGCCAGCAGCTTAGGTGTCGTTGGGTCCCACGAGCAGTACTTC.

A few counts support this clonotype. The CDR3 protein is CASSQESMTDGYTF. DNA for the CDR3: TGTGCCAGCAGCCAAGAGAGTATGACAGATGGCTACACCTTC. V gene TRBV3-1 combines with J gene TRBJ1-2, with D tentatively TRBD1 (5 bases). The CDR3 length is 14 residues. V dropped 0 bases and J dropped 6 bases, with 11 bases sitting between them. Per the germline V gene, CDR1 is LGHDT and CDR2 is YNNKEL (reference sequence).

This chain uses TRBV20-1 with TRBJ2-1, with 10 bases identical to TRBD2. The length of the CDR3 is 16 residues. V trimming: 1 base; J trimming: 2 bases; junction bases outside the gene matches: 5. Germline V gene data show CDR1 as DFQATT and CDR2 as SNEGSKA (reference sequence). CDR3 in DNA: TGCAGTGCTAGAGTACCGGGACTAGCGCCCTACAATGAGCAGTTCTTC. Protein sequence: CSARVPGLAPYNEQFF.

This clonotype was detected a few times. The chain uses TRBV7-9 and TRBJ1-1; perhaps TRBD1 as D (6 bases). V was cut by 3 bases and J by 5 bases, with 13 bases left in between. The CDR3 contains 14 residues. The germline CDR1 and CDR2 sequences are SEHNR and FQNEAQ (reference sequence). The CDR3: CASSLVTGRTEAFF. CDR3 in DNA: TGTGCCAGCAGCTTGGTTACAGGGAGGACTGAAGCTTTCTTT.

This clonotype has just a few counts. The rearrangement uses TRBV4-2 and TRBJ2-5, with 8 bases lining up with TRBD2. The CDR3 runs to 14 residues. Germline V CDR1 and CDR2: LGHNA, YNFKEQ. Trimming at V came to 4 bases and at J to 7 bases, leaving 8 bases not matched to a gene. The CDR3 is CASSPSGGQVTQYF. CDR3 nucleotide sequence: TGTGCCAGCAGCCCCTCGGGGGGGCAGGTGACCCAGTACTTC.

V and J are TRBV7-6 and TRBJ1-1; the D is unclear. Germline lookup yields CDR1 SGHVS and CDR2 FNYEAQ. V lost 4 bases and J lost 5, with 20 bases in between. CDR3 size: 16 residues. DNA of the CDR3: TGTGCCAGCAGCTCCCGGCGGGCGTCTAGGTCGACTGAAGCTTTCTTT. Amino acid sequence: CASSSRRASRSTEAFF.

This clonotype was detected a few times. The chain couples TRBV7-2 to TRBJ2-1, with TRBD1 matching 7 bases. The tail of the sequence fits TRBJ2-5 better, so the J call may be wrong. This CDR3 contains 14 residues. The germline gives CDR1 SGHTA, CDR2 FQGNSA. Here the CDR3 reads CASSQTGLRETQYF. In DNA, the CDR3 is TGTGCCAGCAGCCAGACAGGGCTCCGCGAGACCCAGTACTTC.

This clonotype occurred a few times. Just one base apart from a much larger clone, this may be a read error. The gene calls are TRBV11-2 and TRBJ2-5; a possible D gene is TRBD1 (5 bases). Trimming cost V 5 bases and J 4 bases, with 14 bases left between them. The CDR3 totals 14 residues. The germline CDR1 and CDR2 sequences are SGHAT and FQNNGV. CDR3: CASSTHRRGETQYF. The CDR3 bases are TGTGCCAGCAGCACCCACAGGAGAGGAGAGACCCAGTACTTC.

This chain joins TRBV5-5 and TRBJ2-4; TRBD1 matches 12 bases. Looked up from germline, CDR1 is SGHKS and CDR2 is YYEKEE (reference sequence). This CDR3 contains 16 residues. V lost 2 bases and J lost 7; bases outside the gene matches: 7. The CDR3 DNA reads as TGTGCCAGCAGCTTCCGGGACAGGGGGCGAGGGAACATTCAGTACTTC. This encodes CASSFRDRGRGNIQYF.

The chain uses TRBV10-2 and TRBJ2-7; 8 bases are a match to TRBD1. With 6 bases clipped from V and 1 base from J, the junction kept 5 bases outside the gene matches. Germline V gene sequence: CDR1 WSHSY, CDR2 SAAADI. The CDR3 is 14 amino acids. The CDR3 DNA reads as TGCGCCAGCAGAGACAGGGGTGAGTCCTACGAGCAGTACTTC. This encodes CASRDRGESYEQYF.

In this sample, this clonotype turned up a few times. This rearrangement joins TRBV29-1 to TRBJ2-5; D is possibly TRBD2 (5 bases). The CDR3 loop spans 14 amino acids. With 3 bases removed from V and 3 bases from J, the gap between germline ends came to 14 bases. Germline V gives CDR1 SQVTM, CDR2 ANQGSEA. The CDR3 DNA follows: TGCAGCGTTGAGTTTGACGGGAATAAAGAGACCCAGTACTTC. This gives the protein CSVEFDGNKETQYF.

There are a few counts of this clonotype. V gene TRBV7-9 combines with J gene TRBJ1-4; weak D call: TRBD1 (5 bases). V lost 3 bases, J lost 7 bases, and 12 bases lay in between. This CDR3 has 14 residues. CDR1 is SEHNR and CDR2 is FQNEAQ in the germline V gene (reference sequence). The CDR3 loop reads CASSFSAGPEKLFF. CDR3 coding DNA: TGTGCCAGCAGCTTTTCGGCAGGGCCTGAAAAACTGTTTTTT.

The table lists this clonotype with a few counts. This chain uses TRBV5-1 with TRBJ1-1; TRBD1 matches 10 bases. Germline CDR1 and CDR2: SGHRS and YFSETQ. The CDR3 length is 15 residues. The junction had 5 bases not matched to a gene; V was cut back by 4 bases and J by 2 bases. The CDR3 spells CASSPGQGINTEAFF. CDR3 sequence (DNA): TGCGCCAGCAGCCCGGGACAGGGGATAAACACTGAAGCTTTCTTT.

The genes are TRBV10-3 and TRBJ1-2, with a weak D call TRBD1 (5 bases). The CDR3 totals 14 residues. Germline loops: CDR1 ENHRY, CDR2 SYGVKD. V was cut by 10 bases and J by 5 bases, with 20 bases left in between. This CDR3 is CATPSAVEGYGYTF. CDR3 nucleotides: TGTGCCACCCCCAGCGCCGTGGAGGGGTATGGCTACACCTTC.

The CDR3 spells CASSRTSDPYEQYF. CDR3 in DNA: TGTGCCAGCAGTAGAACTAGCGACCCCTACGAGCAGTACTTC. The chain combines TRBV12-3 or TRBV12-4 with TRBJ2-7, with TRBD2 matching 7 bases. Germline trimming cut 5 bases from V and 2 bases from J; bases unmatched to any gene: 6. CDR3 length: 14 amino acids.

The rearrangement uses TRBV12-3 or TRBV12-4 and TRBJ2-5; TRBD1 matches 8 bases. V shed 5 bases and J 5 bases; nucleotides not matched to a gene: 7. This CDR3 region has 14 residues. For the CDR3, the DNA is TGTGCCAGCAGTCCCCGGACAGGGCCGGAGACCCAGTACTTC. It is translated as CASSPRTGPETQYF.

The rearrangement links TRBV12-3 or TRBV12-4 to TRBJ2-3; 12 nucleotides align to TRBD2. There are 18 residues in the CDR3. J gave up 2 bases and V 5 bases, and 11 bases lay outside the gene matches. The CDR3 region is CASSPYRLAGADTDTQYF. DNA for the CDR3: TGTGCCAGCAGTCCCTACCGACTAGCGGGGGCCGACACAGATACGCAGTATTTT.

The chain is built from TRBV29-1 and TRBJ2-7; 7 bases match TRBD1. Matching the DNA end better, TRBJ2-5 makes the J call doubtful. The CDR3 extends over 14 amino acids. The germline gives CDR1 SQVTM, CDR2 ANQGSEA. CDR3 sequence (DNA): TGCAGCGTGTCGGACAGGAGGCATCATTGGACCCAGTACTTC. This encodes CSVSDRRHHWTQYF.

This sequence joins TRBV3-1 and TRBJ2-2; 7 bases match TRBD2. The junction had 5 bases not matched to a gene; V was cut back by 3 bases and J by 1 base. Germline V lookup: CDR1 LGHDT, CDR2 YNNKEL (reference sequence). CDR3 length: 16 amino acids. CDR3: CASSHRLALNTGELFF. The DNA for the CDR3 is TGTGCCAGCAGCCACCGACTAGCCCTGAACACCGGGGAGCTGTTTTTT.

This clonotype appeared a few times. The rearrangement uses TRBV29-1 and TRBJ1-1; D possibly corresponds to TRBD1 (5 bases). The germline CDR1 and CDR2 sequences are SQVTM and ANQGSEA. V dropped 7 bases and J dropped 3 bases, with 12 bases sitting between them. CDR3 length: 12 amino acids. The CDR3 here is CSARRGDTEAFF. In DNA, the CDR3 is TGCAGCGCCCGAAGGGGCGACACTGAAGCTTTCTTT.

This rearrangement joins TRBV5-1 to TRBJ2-7, with TRBD1 matching over 9 bases. V dropped 2 bases and J dropped 3; count of bases not matched to a gene: 9. Germline-derived CDR1 and CDR2 are SGHRS and YFSETQ. The CDR3 length is 16 residues. CDR3 amino acids: CASSFAAGQGSYEQYF. Written as DNA, the CDR3 is TGCGCCAGCAGCTTCGCGGCGGGACAGGGTAGCTACGAGCAGTACTTC.

This rearrangement joins TRBV15 to TRBJ2-1, with 9 bases matching TRBD2. The length of the CDR3 is 17 residues. J was trimmed by 3 bases and V by 0 bases; bases with no gene match: 6. Germline V lookup: CDR1 LNHNV, CDR2 YYDKDF (reference sequence). The CDR3 protein is CATSREGAGGRYNEQFF. In nucleotides, the CDR3 is TGTGCCACCAGCAGAGAAGGAGCGGGAGGCCGCTACAATGAGCAGTTCTTC.

This clonotype was found a few times. V is TRBV12-3 or TRBV12-4 and J is TRBJ2-6; no clear D. The CDR3 spans 12 residues. Trimming took off 6 bases at V and 6 bases at J, with 6 bases between the two ends. CDR3 DNA sequence: TGTGCCAGCAGCTTTTCGGCCAACGTCCTGACTTTC. This translates into CASSFSANVLTF.